One and the same sample provided the 14 T cell receptor beta chains below, sequenced in a study of blood T cell repertoires in COVID-19 (TCRdb year 2020). Libraries were built with the immunoSEQ multiplex PCR assay. This is the immuneACCESS table as TCRdb keeps it, with only in-frame sequences that have V and J called. A part of the clones is gone; compared with another copy, unresolved V genes explain less than half, and the rest is unexplained. Counted in this sample were tens of thousands of clones; 75% to 90% of them appeared once. Roughly 13% of the sample comes from the top ten. Sequencing was carried out using peripheral blood. These receptors all stem from a human donor with active COVID-19. The donor label of this sample is uncertain.

This chain connects TRBV5-4 to TRBJ2-1; 10 bases are a match to TRBD2. V dropped 3 bases and J dropped 3; count of bases not matched to a gene: 3. CDR1 is SGHNT, CDR2 YYREEE, per germline (reference sequence). The length of the CDR3 is 15 residues. The CDR3 region has the DNA TGTGCCAGCAGCTCAGAGCGGGGGGGCTACAATGAGCAGTTCTTC. It is translated as CASSSERGGYNEQFF.

This clone has a single count. The chain has TRBV27 and TRBJ2-2; 9 nucleotides agree with TRBD2. The germline gives CDR1 MNHEY, CDR2 SMNVEV (reference sequence). The trim removed 5 bases at V and 4 bases at J, leaving 8 bases unmatched. There are 16 residues in the CDR3. The CDR3 DNA sequence: TGTGCCAGCAGTCTCGGGGCGGGAGGGCTCACCGGGGAGCTGTTTTTT. Translation gives CASSLGAGGLTGELFF.

This chain uses TRBV6-6 with TRBJ1-2; perhaps TRBD1 as D (5 bases). This CDR3 has 13 amino acids. The V end was cut by 4 bases, the J end by 11 bases, with 17 bases between. In germline, CDR1 is MNHNY, CDR2 SVGAGI (reference sequence). The CDR3 sequence is CASSSLGHSMYTF. Written as DNA, the CDR3 is TGTGCCAGCAGTTCCCTGGGGCACTCGATGTACACCTTC.

This sequence joins TRBV5-1 and TRBJ2-1; 8 nucleotides line up with TRBD2. The trim removed 3 bases at V and 2 bases at J, leaving 7 bases unmatched. CDR1 is SGHRS, CDR2 YFSETQ, per germline. The CDR3 has 16 amino acids. The CDR3 spells CASSSSGGFTYNEQFF. CDR3 nucleotide sequence: TGCGCCAGCAGCTCCTCGGGAGGGTTTACCTACAATGAGCAGTTCTTC.

The chain is built from TRBV27 and TRBJ2-7, with 7 nucleotides matching TRBD2. The germline V gene has CDR1 MNHEY and CDR2 SMNVEV (reference sequence). This CDR3 has 17 residues. With V trimmed by 4 bases and J by 0 bases, 12 bases remained unmatched. The CDR3 sequence: CASSSLSRGVSSYEQYF. The CDR3 bases are TGTGCCAGCAGTTCCCTTAGCCGGGGGGTCAGCTCCTACGAGCAGTACTTC.

V is TRBV7-2 and J is TRBJ1-2; D is possibly TRBD1 (6 bases). The CDR3 covers 14 residues. Germline values: CDR1 SGHTA, CDR2 FQGNSA. Trimming took 5 bases from V and 8 from J, leaving 18 bases between them. Here the CDR3 reads CASSPAGQLLGYTF. The CDR3, as DNA: TGTGCCAGCAGCCCAGCCGGACAGCTATTGGGCTACACCTTC.

The chain has TRBV19 and TRBJ2-7; D is unresolved. CDR1 LNHDA and CDR2 SQIVND come from the germline V gene (reference sequence). Trimming removed 0 bases at V and 0 bases at J, with 6 bases between. The CDR3 contains 14 residues. The CDR3, as DNA: TGTGCCAGTAGTATAGACGTCCGCTCCTACGAGCAGTACTTC. Its translation is CASSIDVRSYEQYF.

The chain employs TRBV7-2 and TRBJ1-5, with TRBD1 as a possible D gene (5 bases). The V gene's germline CDR1 is SGHTA and CDR2 FQGNSA. Trimming took 1 base from V and 5 from J, leaving 12 bases between them. This CDR3 spans 15 amino acids. As DNA, the CDR3 is TGTGCCAGCAGCTTAGTATGGGGAGGGGATCAGCCCCAGCATTTT. This gives the protein CASSLVWGGDQPQHF.

The chain carries TRBV18 and TRBJ1-3, with unresolved D. The CDR3 extends over 14 amino acids. The ends were cut back, 3 bases at V and 4 bases at J, with 10 bases in the middle. The germline gives CDR1 KGHSH, CDR2 LQKENI. The CDR3, as DNA: TGTGCCAGCTCACCGGAGGGTAAAGGAAACACCATATATTTT. Amino acids: CASSPEGKGNTIYF.

J is TRBJ2-5 and V is TRBV3-1 (or the pseudogene TRBV3-2); D possibly corresponds to TRBD1 (6 bases). Trimming stripped 4 bases from V and 5 bases from J, with 14 bases between. This CDR3 comprises 14 residues. Germline V gives CDR1 LGHDT, CDR2 YNNKEL (reference sequence). The CDR3 is CASSPSGDGETQYF. The DNA for the CDR3 is TGTGCCAGCAGCCCATCAGGGGATGGCGAGACCCAGTACTTC.

The V and J genes are TRBV28 and TRBJ1-5; a possible D gene is TRBD1 (6 bases). The germline gives CDR1 MDHEN, CDR2 SYDVKM. The CDR3 runs to 17 residues. Trimming stripped 6 bases from V and 3 bases from J, with 21 bases between. The CDR3 is CASRRRGAGADNQPQHF. CDR3 nucleotides: TGTGCCAGCAGGAGAAGAGGGGCGGGGGCGGACAATCAGCCCCAGCATTTT.

This clone was observed once. CDR3 residues: CATSRGEGGSNEQFF. The CDR3 DNA reads TGTGCCACCAGCAGAGGGGAGGGGGGGAGTAATGAGCAGTTCTTC. This chain uses TRBV15 with TRBJ2-1, with D possibly TRBD2 on 7 matching bases. The germline V gene encodes CDR1 LNHNV and CDR2 YYDKDF (reference sequence). Trimming stripped 1 base from V and 7 bases from J, with 14 bases between. The CDR3 runs 15 residues.

This chain joins TRBV19 and TRBJ2-7; 9 bases agree with TRBD2. This CDR3 is built from 15 residues. V lost 6 bases to trimming and J lost 2 bases; unmatched junction nucleotides: 8. In germline, CDR1 is LNHDA, CDR2 SQIVND (reference sequence). The CDR3 DNA follows: TGTGCCAGTAGCGGATCTAGCGGGGTCGCCTACGAGCAGTACTTC. Protein sequence: CASSGSSGVAYEQYF.

This clone is medium-sized in the sample. The chain is built from TRBV5-6 and TRBJ1-6; D is perhaps TRBD1 (5 bases). CDR3 size: 14 residues. The V and J ends lost 0 bases and 10 bases respectively, with 11 bases between them. CDR1 SGHDT and CDR2 YYEEEE come from the germline V gene. CDR3 nucleotides: TGTGCCAGCAGCTTGGTCCGGGGGAGATCACCCCTCCACTTT. As protein: CASSLVRGRSPLHF.